The 6 T cell receptor beta chains given below trace back to one sample, sequenced in a study of graft-versus-host responses after intestinal transplantation. Assay: immunoSEQ multiplex PCR; the TCRdb copy retains only in-frame clones and omits some. The data hold more than 65,000 clones, with approximately 90% observed a single time. The antigens for these receptors are not known. Source: unstimulated CD8+ T cells sorted from spleen or lymph node cells, taken before transplant. The receptors stem from a human donor who was the organ donor for an intestinal transplant.

The chain combines TRBV5-1 with TRBJ1-6, with D maybe TRBD1 (5 bases). The CDR3 is 13 residues long. Germline loops: CDR1 SGHRS, CDR2 YFSETQ. V lost 7 bases, J lost 8 bases, and 13 bases lay in between. The CDR3 loop is CASGRGGYSPLHF. CDR3 nucleotide sequence: TGCGCCAGCGGGAGGGGAGGATATTCACCCCTCCACTTT.

The chain joins TRBV4-1 to TRBJ1-6, with D tentatively TRBD1 (6 bases). Germline V gene sequence: CDR1 MGHRA, CDR2 YSYEKL. CDR3 size: 18 residues. With 4 bases removed from V and 0 bases from J, the gap between germline ends came to 16 bases. CDR3 region: CASSLAPDSSSYNSPLHF. The DNA of the CDR3 is TGCGCCAGCAGCCTCGCACCGGACAGTAGCTCCTATAATTCACCCCTCCACTTT.

The chain recombines TRBV9 with TRBJ2-7; maybe TRBD1 (7 bases). Trimming took 2 bases from V and 4 from J, leaving 19 bases between them. The CDR3 is made up of 16 amino acids. CDR1 is SGDLS, CDR2 YYNGEE, per germline. The CDR3 bases are TGTGCCAGCAGCGTCCCCTCGCGGGACAGAGCTTACGAGCAGTACTTC. The encoded protein is CASSVPSRDRAYEQYF.

V usage is TRBV5-1 and J usage is TRBJ1-4; 9 positions match TRBD1. Germline trimming cut 2 bases from V and 2 bases from J; bases unmatched to any gene: 7. The CDR3 spans 17 residues. Germline V gene lookup returns CDR1 SGHRS and CDR2 YFSETQ. DNA of the CDR3: TGCGCCAGCAGCTTTGATTGGACAGGGGAGACTAATGAAAAACTGTTTTTT. It encodes CASSFDWTGETNEKLFF.

The chain is built from TRBV5-4 and TRBJ2-7, with D tentatively TRBD2 (5 bases). Trimming pared 10 bases from V and 1 base from J, leaving 18 bases between. The CDR3 sequence is 14 residues long. Germline lookup yields CDR1 SGHNT and CDR2 YYREEE (reference sequence). CDR3 coding DNA: TGTGCCTATTCCCGGGAATTCCCTTCCTACGAGCAGTACTTC. Its protein product is CAYSREFPSYEQYF.

The chain uses TRBV7-6 and TRBJ1-2; 7 positions agree with TRBD1. This CDR3 has 15 amino acids. CDR1 and CDR2 from the germline V gene are SGHVS and FNYEAQ. J gave up 8 bases and V 5 bases, and 14 bases lay outside the gene matches. Here the CDR3 reads CASSQEGQPIQGYTF. For the CDR3, the DNA is TGTGCCAGCAGCCAGGAGGGACAGCCTATCCAGGGCTACACCTTC.